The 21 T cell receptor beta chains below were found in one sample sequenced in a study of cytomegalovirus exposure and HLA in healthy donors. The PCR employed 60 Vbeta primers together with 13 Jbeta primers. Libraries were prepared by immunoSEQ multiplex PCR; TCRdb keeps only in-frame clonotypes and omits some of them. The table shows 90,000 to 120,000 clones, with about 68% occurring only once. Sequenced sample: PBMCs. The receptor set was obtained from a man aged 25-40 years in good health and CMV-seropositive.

This CDR3 is CASGFPTNTEAFF. The CDR3 DNA reads TGTGCTAGTGGTTTTCCCACTAACACTGAAGCTTTCTTT. The chain employs TRBV12-5 and TRBJ1-1; the D is unclear. The germline CDR1 and CDR2 sequences are LGHNT and FRNRAP. The V end lost 3 bases, the J end lost 2 bases, and 7 bases lay between the germline ends. The CDR3 is 13 residues long.

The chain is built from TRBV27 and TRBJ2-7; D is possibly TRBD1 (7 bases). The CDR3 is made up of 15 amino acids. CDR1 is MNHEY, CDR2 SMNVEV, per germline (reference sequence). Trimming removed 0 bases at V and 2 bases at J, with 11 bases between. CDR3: CASSLSQGGAYEQYF. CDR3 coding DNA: TGTGCCAGCAGTTTATCGCAGGGGGGCGCCTACGAGCAGTACTTC.

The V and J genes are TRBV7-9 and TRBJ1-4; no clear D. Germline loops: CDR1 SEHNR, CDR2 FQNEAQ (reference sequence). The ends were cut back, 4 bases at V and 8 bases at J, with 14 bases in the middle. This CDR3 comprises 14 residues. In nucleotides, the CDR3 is TGTGCCAGCAGCTGGTACCAAGGAGAGGAAAAACTGTTTTTT. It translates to CASSWYQGEEKLFF.

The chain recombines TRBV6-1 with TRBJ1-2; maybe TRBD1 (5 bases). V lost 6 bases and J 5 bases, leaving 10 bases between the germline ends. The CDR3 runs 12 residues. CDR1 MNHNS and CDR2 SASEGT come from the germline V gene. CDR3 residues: CASSNRQYGYTF. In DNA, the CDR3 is TGTGCCAGCAGCAATCGACAGTATGGCTACACCTTC.

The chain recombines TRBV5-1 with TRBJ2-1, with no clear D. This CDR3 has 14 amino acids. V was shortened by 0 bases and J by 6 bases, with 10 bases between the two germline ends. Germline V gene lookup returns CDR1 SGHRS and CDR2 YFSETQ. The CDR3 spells CASSLGGDFNEQFF. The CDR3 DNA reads TGCGCCAGCAGCTTGGGAGGAGATTTCAATGAGCAGTTCTTC. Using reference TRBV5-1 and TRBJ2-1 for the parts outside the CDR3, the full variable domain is KAGVTQTPRYLIKTRGQQVTLSCSPISGHRSVSWYQQTPGQGLQFLFEYFSETQRNKGNFPGRFSGRQFSNSRSEMNVSTLELGDSALYLCASSLGGDFNEQFFGPGTRLTVL.

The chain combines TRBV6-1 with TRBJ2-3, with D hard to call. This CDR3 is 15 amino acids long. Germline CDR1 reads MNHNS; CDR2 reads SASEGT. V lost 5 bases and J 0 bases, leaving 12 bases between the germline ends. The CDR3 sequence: CASSPRVHSTDTQYF. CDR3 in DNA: TGTGCCAGCAGTCCCCGGGTACATAGCACAGATACGCAGTATTTT.

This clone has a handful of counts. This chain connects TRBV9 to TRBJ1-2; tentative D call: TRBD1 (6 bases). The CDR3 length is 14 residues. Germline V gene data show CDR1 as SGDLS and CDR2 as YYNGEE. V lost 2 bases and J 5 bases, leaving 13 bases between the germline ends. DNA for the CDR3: TGTGCCAGCAGCGTTTCAGGGGTTCCATATGGCTACACCTTC. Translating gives CASSVSGVPYGYTF.

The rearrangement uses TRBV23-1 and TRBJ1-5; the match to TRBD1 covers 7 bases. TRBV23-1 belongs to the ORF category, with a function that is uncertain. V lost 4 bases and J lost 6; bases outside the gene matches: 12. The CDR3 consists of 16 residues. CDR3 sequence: CASSPQGDRDGQPQHF. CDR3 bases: TGCGCCAGCAGTCCTCAGGGTGACAGGGATGGTCAGCCCCAGCATTTT.

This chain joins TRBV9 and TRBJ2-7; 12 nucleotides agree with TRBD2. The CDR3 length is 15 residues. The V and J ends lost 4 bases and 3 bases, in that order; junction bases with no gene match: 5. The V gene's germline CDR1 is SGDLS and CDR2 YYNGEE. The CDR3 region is CASSPGLAGVYEQYF. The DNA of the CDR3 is TGTGCCAGCAGCCCGGGACTAGCGGGTGTCTACGAGCAGTACTTC.

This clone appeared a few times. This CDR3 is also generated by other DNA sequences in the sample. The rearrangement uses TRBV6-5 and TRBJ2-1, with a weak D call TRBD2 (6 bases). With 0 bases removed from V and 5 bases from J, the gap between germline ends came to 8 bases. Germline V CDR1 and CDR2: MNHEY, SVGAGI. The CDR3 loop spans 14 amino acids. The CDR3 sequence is CASSYSGGNNEQFF. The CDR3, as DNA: TGTGCCAGCAGTTACTCGGGAGGCAACAATGAGCAGTTCTTC.

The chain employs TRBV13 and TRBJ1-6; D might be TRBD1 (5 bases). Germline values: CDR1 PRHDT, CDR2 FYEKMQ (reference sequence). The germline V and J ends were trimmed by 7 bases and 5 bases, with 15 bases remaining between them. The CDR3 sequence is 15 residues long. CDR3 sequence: CASNAGQGNNSPLHF. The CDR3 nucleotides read TGTGCCAGCAACGCAGGGCAGGGTAATAATTCACCCCTCCACTTT.

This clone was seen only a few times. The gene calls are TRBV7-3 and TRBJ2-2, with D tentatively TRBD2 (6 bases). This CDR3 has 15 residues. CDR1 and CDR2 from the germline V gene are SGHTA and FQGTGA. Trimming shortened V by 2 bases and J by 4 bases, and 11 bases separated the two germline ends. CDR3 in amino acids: CASSLVGEVTGELFF. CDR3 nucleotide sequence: TGTGCCAGCAGCTTAGTGGGGGAGGTCACCGGGGAGCTGTTTTTT.

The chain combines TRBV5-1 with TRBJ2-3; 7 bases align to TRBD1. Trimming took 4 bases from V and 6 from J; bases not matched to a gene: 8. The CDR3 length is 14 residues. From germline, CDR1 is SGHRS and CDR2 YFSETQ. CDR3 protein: CASSLGQPADTQYF. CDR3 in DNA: TGCGCCAGCAGCCTGGGACAGCCCGCGGATACGCAGTATTTT.

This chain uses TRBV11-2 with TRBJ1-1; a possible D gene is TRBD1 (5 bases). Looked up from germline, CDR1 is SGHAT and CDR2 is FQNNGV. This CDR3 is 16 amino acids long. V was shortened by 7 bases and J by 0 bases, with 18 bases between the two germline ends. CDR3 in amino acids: CASTPFSDILNTEAFF. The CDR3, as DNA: TGTGCCAGCACTCCCTTCTCGGACATCTTGAACACTGAAGCTTTCTTT.

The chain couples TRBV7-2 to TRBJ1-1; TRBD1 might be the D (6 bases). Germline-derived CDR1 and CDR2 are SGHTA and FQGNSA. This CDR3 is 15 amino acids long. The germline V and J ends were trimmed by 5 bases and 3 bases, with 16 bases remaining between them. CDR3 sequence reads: CASSSRRGGDTEAFF. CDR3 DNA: TGTGCCAGCAGCAGTCGGCGAGGGGGGGACACTGAAGCTTTCTTT.

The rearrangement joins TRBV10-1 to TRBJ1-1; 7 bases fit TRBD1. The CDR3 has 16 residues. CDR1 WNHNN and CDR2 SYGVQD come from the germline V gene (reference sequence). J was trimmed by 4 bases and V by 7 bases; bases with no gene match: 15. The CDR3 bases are TGCGCCAGCACCGCTGACAGGGTCGGGGGAGCCACTGAAGCTTTCTTT. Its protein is CASTADRVGGATEAFF.

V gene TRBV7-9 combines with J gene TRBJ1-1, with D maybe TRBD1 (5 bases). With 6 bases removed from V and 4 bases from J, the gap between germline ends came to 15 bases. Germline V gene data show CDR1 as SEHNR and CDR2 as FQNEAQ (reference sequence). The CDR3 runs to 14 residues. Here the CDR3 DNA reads TGTGCCAGCAGTCTGCAGGGTGACGCCACTGAAGCTTTCTTT. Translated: CASSLQGDATEAFF.

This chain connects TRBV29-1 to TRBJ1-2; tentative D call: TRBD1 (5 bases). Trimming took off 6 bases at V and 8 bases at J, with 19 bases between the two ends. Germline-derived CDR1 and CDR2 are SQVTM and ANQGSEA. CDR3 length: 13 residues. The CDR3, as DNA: TGCAGCGTCCGAGTAGGAGGGGCTCAAGGCTACACCTTC. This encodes CSVRVGGAQGYTF.

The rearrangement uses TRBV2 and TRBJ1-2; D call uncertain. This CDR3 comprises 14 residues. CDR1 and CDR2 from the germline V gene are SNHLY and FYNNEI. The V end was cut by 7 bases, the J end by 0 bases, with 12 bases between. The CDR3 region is CASNSWAANYGYTF. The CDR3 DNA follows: TGTGCCAGCAACTCGTGGGCAGCTAACTATGGCTACACCTTC.

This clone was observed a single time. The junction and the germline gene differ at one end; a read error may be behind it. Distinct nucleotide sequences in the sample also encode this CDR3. As DNA, the CDR3 is TGTGCCAGCAGTTTAGGGACAGGGAGCTCCTACGAGCAGTACTTC. Translation: CASSLGTGSSYEQYF. The chain links TRBV7-9 to TRBJ2-7; 9 positions match TRBD1. Per germline, CDR1 SEHNR and CDR2 FQNEAQ (reference sequence). This CDR3 spans 15 amino acids.

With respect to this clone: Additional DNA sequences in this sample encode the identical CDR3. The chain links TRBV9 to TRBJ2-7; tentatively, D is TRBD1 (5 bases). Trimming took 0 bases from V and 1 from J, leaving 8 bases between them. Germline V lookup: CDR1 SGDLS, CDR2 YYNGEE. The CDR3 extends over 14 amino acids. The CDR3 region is CASSVGAGSYEQYF. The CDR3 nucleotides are TGTGCCAGCAGCGTAGGAGCAGGGTCCTACGAGCAGTACTTC.